Presented here are 11 T cell receptor beta chains from one specimen sequenced in a study of monozygotic twins with cystic fibrosis (dated by TCRdb to about 2021). Libraries were made using the immunoSEQ multiplex PCR assay. TCRdb's version of the immuneACCESS table is confined to in-frame rearrangements and falls short of the full clone set. An unresolved V gene accounts for under half of the shortfall where checked; the remainder is of unknown origin. Across this sample there are about 26,000 clones, with less than 95% seen only once. The ten most abundant clones make up around 0.56% of the sample. Material for sequencing was blood. The source of these receptors is a girl aged 2 to 9 with cystic fibrosis.

This clone was picked up one time. The chain combines TRBV15 with TRBJ1-1; a weak D match, TRBD1 (6 bases). Germline V gives CDR1 LNHNV, CDR2 YYDKDF (reference sequence). This CDR3 contains 15 residues. The V end lost 3 bases, the J end lost 4 bases, and 15 bases lay between the germline ends. CDR3 sequence reads: CATSSPHWGPTEAFF. The CDR3 DNA sequence: TGTGCCACCAGCAGTCCCCATTGGGGGCCCACTGAAGCTTTCTTT.

The rearrangement links TRBV5-1 to TRBJ1-1, with D possibly being TRBD1 (6 bases). The V gene's germline CDR1 is SGHRS and CDR2 YFSETQ. V lost 6 bases and J lost 1, with 13 bases in between. The CDR3 runs to 14 residues. The CDR3, as DNA: TGCGCCAGCACCACAGGGTACTCGAACACTGAAGCTTTCTTT. This translates into CASTTGYSNTEAFF.

This sequence joins TRBV2 and TRBJ2-7; possible D gene TRBD2, 5 bases. CDR3 size: 14 residues. V dropped 3 bases and J dropped 2 bases, with 11 bases sitting between them. Germline CDR1 and CDR2: SNHLY and FYNNEI. The DNA for the CDR3 is TGTGCCAGCAGTGAGGGTCGGGGAGCCTACGAGCAGTACTTC. It encodes CASSEGRGAYEQYF.

The chain couples TRBV5-1 to TRBJ2-3; the D is unclear. Germline-derived CDR1 and CDR2 are SGHRS and YFSETQ. Trimming pared 6 bases from V and 4 bases from J, leaving 15 bases between. This CDR3 comprises 14 residues. DNA of the CDR3: TGCGCCAGCAATGAAGGGTTTGTGGCAGATACGCAGTATTTT. Its translation is CASNEGFVADTQYF.

The chain has TRBV10-3 and TRBJ2-5, with 8 bases that match TRBD1. Trimming took 8 bases from V and 5 from J; bases not matched to a gene: 7. Germline V gene sequence: CDR1 ENHRY, CDR2 SYGVKD. This CDR3 contains 13 residues. CDR3 in amino acids: CAIRDRGSETQYF. Here the CDR3 DNA reads TGTGCCATCCGAGACAGGGGATCGGAGACCCAGTACTTC.

This chain joins TRBV9 and TRBJ2-3, with TRBD1 as a possible D gene (5 bases). Germline assignment: CDR1 SGDLS and CDR2 YYNGEE. The ends were cut back, 0 bases at V and 4 bases at J, with 6 bases in the middle. The CDR3 spans 13 residues. The CDR3 sequence: CASSVGRADTQYF. In DNA form, the CDR3 reads TGTGCCAGCAGCGTAGGCAGGGCAGATACGCAGTATTTT.

This rearrangement joins TRBV18 to TRBJ1-6; perhaps TRBD1 as D (6 bases). Germline V CDR1 and CDR2: KGHSH, LQKENI. The CDR3 totals 13 residues. Trimming removed 2 bases from V and 13 bases from J, with 12 bases in between. DNA for the CDR3: TGTGCCAGCTCACCAAACAGGGAAGAGCCCCTCCACTTT. Translating it yields CASSPNREEPLHF.

This chain links TRBV5-1 with TRBJ1-2; 8 nucleotides align to TRBD1. With 0 bases clipped from V and 8 bases from J, the junction kept 6 bases outside the gene matches. The CDR3 length is 14 residues. Germline V gene sequence: CDR1 SGHRS, CDR2 YFSETQ. In nucleotides, the CDR3 is TGCGCCAGCAGCTTGGTCGGACAGGGAGGAGGCTACACCTTC. Protein sequence: CASSLVGQGGGYTF.

The chain links TRBV4-2 to TRBJ2-5; D call uncertain. The assigned J gene may be wrong: the sequence end matches TRBJ2-7 better. The CDR3 is made up of 13 amino acids. Germline-derived CDR1 and CDR2 are LGHNA and YNFKEQ. The CDR3 DNA follows: TGTGCCAGCAGCCATACCATCTCCTACGAGCAGTACTTC. This codes for CASSHTISYEQYF.

The chain is built from TRBV11-2 and TRBJ2-7; 12 positions agree with TRBD2. Germline V gives CDR1 SGHAT, CDR2 FQNNGV. The V gene end was trimmed by 5 bases and the J gene end by 2 bases; junction bases not matched to a gene: 4. This CDR3 contains 15 residues. The CDR3 DNA reads as TGTGCCAGCAGCACCCTAGCGGGGGGGACCTACGAGCAGTACTTC. It translates to CASSTLAGGTYEQYF.

Worth noting for this clone: At one of its ends the junction is not consistent with the germline gene, which may arise from a read error. The rearrangement uses TRBV27 and TRBJ2-2, with D possibly being TRBD1 (6 bases). The CDR3 has 16 amino acids. Germline V gives CDR1 MNHEY, CDR2 SMNVEV (reference sequence). The CDR3 region has the DNA TGCGCCAGCACATTTCTCCGGGACACGGACACCGGGGAGCTGTTTTTT. Encoded protein: CASTFLRDTDTGELFF.